This is a list of T cell receptor beta chains from one sample in a study of neurological immune-mediated disorders. Using its own MiXCR run on the 5' RACE reads, TCRdb lists one record per CDR3 protein. Here the sample spans tens of thousands of distinct CDR3 sequences, 3.5% to 4.5% being singletons. The sample consisted of PBMCs. The receptors stem from a woman in her sixties with multiple sclerosis. Each CDR3 is given with its conserved first and last residue. D genes are given only for firm matches. Only part of the rows carry a size: once, few, many, or a class if the clone is expanded.

clone size	D gene	V gene	J gene	CDR3 DNA	CDR3 protein
many	TRBD2	TRBV20-1	TRBJ2-2	TGCAGTGCCCCGAGTACTAGCGGGGTCAGGGGCGGGGAGCTGTTTTTT	CSAPSTSGVRGGELFF
many	TRBD2	TRBV10-3	TRBJ2-3	TGTGCCATTGGGCAGACTAGCGGAGATACGCAGTATTTT	CAIGQTSGDTQYF
many	NA	TRBV6-6	TRBJ2-2	TGTGCCAGCAGCCCCCTAAGGGCTGGGACCGGGGAGCTGTTTTTT	CASSPLRAGTGELFF
many	NA	TRBV5-1	TRBJ2-1	TGCGCCAGCAGCCTGGAGCGAGGGGAACTCTACAATGAGCAGTTCTTC	CASSLERGELYNEQFF
many	NA	TRBV6-1	TRBJ2-5	TGTGCCAGTAAAATCATCGAGACCCAGTACTTC	CASKIIETQYF
many	NA	TRBV5-1	TRBJ1-4	TGCGCCAGCAGCTTGGCTTCGGGGAGAACAGAAAAACTGTTTTTT	CASSLASGRTEKLFF
many	NA	TRBV5-1	TRBJ2-2	TGCGCCAGCAGCACGGCGGGCACCGGGGAGCTGTTTTTT	CASSTAGTGELFF
many	NA	TRBV28	TRBJ2-3	TGTGCCAGCAGTTTGGACAGATTTACAGATACGCAGTATTTT	CASSLDRFTDTQYF
many	TRBD1	TRBV15	TRBJ2-5	TGTGCCACCAGCACCTACCGACAGGGAGAGACCCAGTACTTC	CATSTYRQGETQYF
many	TRBD1	TRBV5-1	TRBJ1-6	TGCGCCAGCAGCCCGAGTTGGGCAGGGGGTAATTCACCCCTCCACTTT	CASSPSWAGGNSPLHF
many	NA	TRBV20-1	TRBJ1-5	TGCAGTGCTGGCGGTAAGGGGGACGTTGGGGCCTCCAATCAGCCCCAGCATTTT	CSAGGKGDVGASNQPQHF
many	NA	TRBV28	TRBJ2-7	TGTGCCAGCAGTCCGGCCGGGGGCTCCTACGAGCAGTACTTC	CASSPAGGSYEQYF
many	NA	TRBV15	TRBJ2-7	TGTGCCACCAGCAGAATGCTCGGGGAAAGTGGCTACGAGCAGTACTTC	CATSRMLGESGYEQYF
many	NA	TRBV20-1	TRBJ2-7	TGCAGTGCTATACCCCCAATTAGGGGGGAACGCTACGAGCAGTACTTC	CSAIPPIRGERYEQYF
many	TRBD1	TRBV5-1	TRBJ2-2	TGCGCCAGCAGCCTGGGGGACAGGAGTAGGCGGGAGCTGTTTTTT	CASSLGDRSRRELFF
many	NA	TRBV28	TRBJ2-5	TGTGCCAGCAGTTTAGGGGGGCCCCGGGAGACCCAGTACTTC	CASSLGGPRETQYF
many	NA	TRBV28	TRBJ1-5	TGTGCCAGCAGTCCCAGCCTCGGTTCGCCCCAGCATTTT	CASSPSLGSPQHF
many	NA	TRBV7-6	TRBJ2-7	TGTGCCAGCAGCCGAGGGGCGGGGGCCCAGTACGAGCAGTACTTC	CASSRGAGAQYEQYF
many	NA	TRBV5-1	TRBJ2-3	TGCGCCAGCAGCCCTGACCCCACCTACACAGATACGCAGTATTTT	CASSPDPTYTDTQYF
many	TRBD1	TRBV28	TRBJ2-7	TGTGCCAGCAGTCCTTCGGGACAGTCAAACTCCTACGAGCAGTACTTC	CASSPSGQSNSYEQYF
many	TRBD2	TRBV5-6	TRBJ2-1	TGTGCCAGCACCCGAACGGTCCTAGCGGGATACAATGAGCAGTTCTTC	CASTRTVLAGYNEQFF
many	TRBD1	TRBV6-6	TRBJ2-2	TGTGCCAGCAGTACATTCTCGACAGGGCGGGACACCGGGGAGCTGTTTTTT	CASSTFSTGRDTGELFF
NA	TRBD1	TRBV15	TRBJ2-3	TGTGCCACCAGCAGAGATAGACAGGGCCGCACAGATACGCAGTATTTT	CATSRDRQGRTDTQYF
few	NA	TRBV10-1	TRBJ1-1	TGCGCCAGCAGTGAGACAAGGAGTGCTGAAGCTTTCTTT	CASSETRSAEAFF
many	NA	TRBV20-1	TRBJ2-7	TGCAGTGCACCCGAGGGGGGGAGATACGAGCAGTACTTC	CSAPEGGRYEQYF
many	NA	TRBV20-1	TRBJ2-7	TGCAGTGCTAGAGGGCAGCGGGAGCAGTACTTC	CSARGQREQYF
many	NA	TRBV6-6	TRBJ1-1	TGTGCCAGCAGTAGCAAGAACACTGAAGCTTTCTTT	CASSSKNTEAFF
many	TRBD1	TRBV5-5	TRBJ1-5	TGTGCCAGCAGCTTGGGGTTAGCGGGGACAGTGATCCAGCCCCAGCATTTT	CASSLGLAGTVIQPQHF
many	NA	TRBV29-1	TRBJ1-1	TGCAGCGTTGTACCTAACACTGAAGCTTTCTTT	CSVVPNTEAFF
many	TRBD1	TRBV5-1	TRBJ1-1	TGCGCCAGCAGCTTGAGCCTGACAGGGGTCGACTCTGAAGCTTTCTTT	CASSLSLTGVDSEAFF
NA	NA	TRBV18	TRBJ2-7	TGTGCCAGCTCACCACCCAGCTCCTTCGAGCAGTACTTC	CASSPPSSFEQYF
NA	NA	TRBV12-3/TRBV12-4	TRBJ1-2	TGTGCCAGCAGTTTCGGAGGGACGCACAACTATGGCTACACCTTC	CASSFGGTHNYGYTF
many	TRBD1	TRBV20-1	TRBJ2-7	TGCAGTGCCAGAAGGCACGGGACAGGCCTTCACGAGCAGTACTTC	CSARRHGTGLHEQYF
many	NA	TRBV9	TRBJ2-7	TGTGCCAGCAGCGGAGGTGTTGGAGGGGGTCCGTACGAGCAGTACTTC	CASSGGVGGGPYEQYF
many	NA	TRBV12-3/TRBV12-4	TRBJ1-5	TGTGCCAGCAGTTTGGACCGGGTTGGTAGCAATCAGCCCCAGCATTTT	CASSLDRVGSNQPQHF
many	TRBD1	TRBV6-5	TRBJ1-6	TGTGCCAGCAGTGGCTGGACAGGGATAGCTAATTCACCCCTCCACTTT	CASSGWTGIANSPLHF
many	TRBD2	TRBV5-1	TRBJ2-7	TGCGCCAGCAGCCTGGGACTAGGGGAGCAGTACTTC	CASSLGLGEQYF
many	TRBD2	TRBV5-1	TRBJ2-7	TGCGCCAGCAGCTTGGTACGCGCTAGCGGGAGCTACGAGCAGTACTTC	CASSLVRASGSYEQYF
many	NA	TRBV14	TRBJ1-6	TGTGCCAGCAGCCAAGTTTCTCAGGGCGGTTCACCCCTCCACTTT	CASSQVSQGGSPLHF
many	NA	TRBV5-1	TRBJ2-5	TGCGCCAGCAGTGCTAGTTCGACCCAGTACTTC	CASSASSTQYF
many	NA	TRBV5-8	TRBJ2-2	TGTGCCAGCAGCTTGTCGTCCAGACTGAACACCGGGGAGCTGTTTTTT	CASSLSSRLNTGELFF
many	NA	TRBV20-1	TRBJ2-7	TGCAGTGCCGCCCTCGGGGTGACCCTCTCCTACGAGCAGTACTTC	CSAALGVTLSYEQYF
many	NA	TRBV7-6	TRBJ2-3	TGTGCCAGCAGCAAGACCCGTAGCACAGATACGCAGTATTTT	CASSKTRSTDTQYF
many	NA	TRBV29-1	TRBJ2-2	TGCAGCGCAAAAACAGGGAATACGAACACCGGGGAGCTGTTTTTT	CSAKTGNTNTGELFF
many	NA	TRBV7-6	TRBJ1-4	TGTGCCAGCAGAGCTGGTGGGGGTAGTAATGAAAAACTGTTTTTT	CASRAGGGSNEKLFF
many	TRBD1	TRBV7-8	TRBJ1-1	TGTGCCAGCAGCGACAGGGTTATGAACACTGAAGCTTTCTTT	CASSDRVMNTEAFF
many	NA	TRBV12-3/TRBV12-4	TRBJ1-1	TGTGCCAGCAGTCCCAAAGCCGGGAACACTGAAGCTTTCTTT	CASSPKAGNTEAFF
many	NA	TRBV7-9	TRBJ2-5	TGTGCCAGCAGCATTGGGGGTGCTGAGACCCAGTACTTC	CASSIGGAETQYF
many	NA	TRBV7-9	TRBJ1-1	TGTGCCAGCATCCTCTCCGGGACAATGAACACTGAAGCTTTCTTT	CASILSGTMNTEAFF
many	NA	TRBV28	TRBJ2-7	TGTGCCAGCACTTTATTAGGGGTTTCCTACGAGCAGTACTTC	CASTLLGVSYEQYF
many	NA	TRBV7-2	TRBJ1-4	TGTGCCAGCAGCTTAGCGCCCGGGGGGCGTGGGGAAAAACTGTTTTTT	CASSLAPGGRGEKLFF
many	NA	TRBV6-5	TRBJ1-3	TGTGCCAGCAGCGAGGGGCATACAACAAACACCATATATTTT	CASSEGHTTNTIYF
many	TRBD1	TRBV6-6	TRBJ2-7	TGTGCCAGCAGTGCTAACGACAGGGCTTCCTACGAGCAGTACTTC	CASSANDRASYEQYF
many	NA	TRBV7-8	TRBJ2-1	TGTGCCAGCAGCTTAGGGCCAGTTAATGAGCAGTTCTTC	CASSLGPVNEQFF
many	NA	TRBV5-1	TRBJ2-7	TGCGCCAGCAGCTCGCTAGGGCCTAGAAGCGAGCAGTACTTC	CASSSLGPRSEQYF
many	NA	TRBV5-1	TRBJ1-4	TGCGCCAGCACGGCCGGAGGGGCCGATGAAAAACTGTTTTTT	CASTAGGADEKLFF
many	TRBD1	TRBV3-1	TRBJ2-6	TGTGCCAGCAGCCAGTGGACAGGCTCGAGCTCTGGGGCCAACGTCCTGACTTTC	CASSQWTGSSSGANVLTF
many	NA	TRBV7-9	TRBJ2-1	TGTGCCAGCAGCCCCCGCGTGGAGAAAAACAATGAGCAGTTCTTC	CASSPRVEKNNEQFF
many	NA	TRBV20-1	TRBJ1-2	TGCAGTGCTAGCGCCGGAGGAGCATATGGCTACACCTTC	CSASAGGAYGYTF
many	TRBD2	TRBV29-1	TRBJ2-5	TGCAGCGCAGCACTAGCGGGGGTGGAGACCCAGTACTTC	CSAALAGVETQYF